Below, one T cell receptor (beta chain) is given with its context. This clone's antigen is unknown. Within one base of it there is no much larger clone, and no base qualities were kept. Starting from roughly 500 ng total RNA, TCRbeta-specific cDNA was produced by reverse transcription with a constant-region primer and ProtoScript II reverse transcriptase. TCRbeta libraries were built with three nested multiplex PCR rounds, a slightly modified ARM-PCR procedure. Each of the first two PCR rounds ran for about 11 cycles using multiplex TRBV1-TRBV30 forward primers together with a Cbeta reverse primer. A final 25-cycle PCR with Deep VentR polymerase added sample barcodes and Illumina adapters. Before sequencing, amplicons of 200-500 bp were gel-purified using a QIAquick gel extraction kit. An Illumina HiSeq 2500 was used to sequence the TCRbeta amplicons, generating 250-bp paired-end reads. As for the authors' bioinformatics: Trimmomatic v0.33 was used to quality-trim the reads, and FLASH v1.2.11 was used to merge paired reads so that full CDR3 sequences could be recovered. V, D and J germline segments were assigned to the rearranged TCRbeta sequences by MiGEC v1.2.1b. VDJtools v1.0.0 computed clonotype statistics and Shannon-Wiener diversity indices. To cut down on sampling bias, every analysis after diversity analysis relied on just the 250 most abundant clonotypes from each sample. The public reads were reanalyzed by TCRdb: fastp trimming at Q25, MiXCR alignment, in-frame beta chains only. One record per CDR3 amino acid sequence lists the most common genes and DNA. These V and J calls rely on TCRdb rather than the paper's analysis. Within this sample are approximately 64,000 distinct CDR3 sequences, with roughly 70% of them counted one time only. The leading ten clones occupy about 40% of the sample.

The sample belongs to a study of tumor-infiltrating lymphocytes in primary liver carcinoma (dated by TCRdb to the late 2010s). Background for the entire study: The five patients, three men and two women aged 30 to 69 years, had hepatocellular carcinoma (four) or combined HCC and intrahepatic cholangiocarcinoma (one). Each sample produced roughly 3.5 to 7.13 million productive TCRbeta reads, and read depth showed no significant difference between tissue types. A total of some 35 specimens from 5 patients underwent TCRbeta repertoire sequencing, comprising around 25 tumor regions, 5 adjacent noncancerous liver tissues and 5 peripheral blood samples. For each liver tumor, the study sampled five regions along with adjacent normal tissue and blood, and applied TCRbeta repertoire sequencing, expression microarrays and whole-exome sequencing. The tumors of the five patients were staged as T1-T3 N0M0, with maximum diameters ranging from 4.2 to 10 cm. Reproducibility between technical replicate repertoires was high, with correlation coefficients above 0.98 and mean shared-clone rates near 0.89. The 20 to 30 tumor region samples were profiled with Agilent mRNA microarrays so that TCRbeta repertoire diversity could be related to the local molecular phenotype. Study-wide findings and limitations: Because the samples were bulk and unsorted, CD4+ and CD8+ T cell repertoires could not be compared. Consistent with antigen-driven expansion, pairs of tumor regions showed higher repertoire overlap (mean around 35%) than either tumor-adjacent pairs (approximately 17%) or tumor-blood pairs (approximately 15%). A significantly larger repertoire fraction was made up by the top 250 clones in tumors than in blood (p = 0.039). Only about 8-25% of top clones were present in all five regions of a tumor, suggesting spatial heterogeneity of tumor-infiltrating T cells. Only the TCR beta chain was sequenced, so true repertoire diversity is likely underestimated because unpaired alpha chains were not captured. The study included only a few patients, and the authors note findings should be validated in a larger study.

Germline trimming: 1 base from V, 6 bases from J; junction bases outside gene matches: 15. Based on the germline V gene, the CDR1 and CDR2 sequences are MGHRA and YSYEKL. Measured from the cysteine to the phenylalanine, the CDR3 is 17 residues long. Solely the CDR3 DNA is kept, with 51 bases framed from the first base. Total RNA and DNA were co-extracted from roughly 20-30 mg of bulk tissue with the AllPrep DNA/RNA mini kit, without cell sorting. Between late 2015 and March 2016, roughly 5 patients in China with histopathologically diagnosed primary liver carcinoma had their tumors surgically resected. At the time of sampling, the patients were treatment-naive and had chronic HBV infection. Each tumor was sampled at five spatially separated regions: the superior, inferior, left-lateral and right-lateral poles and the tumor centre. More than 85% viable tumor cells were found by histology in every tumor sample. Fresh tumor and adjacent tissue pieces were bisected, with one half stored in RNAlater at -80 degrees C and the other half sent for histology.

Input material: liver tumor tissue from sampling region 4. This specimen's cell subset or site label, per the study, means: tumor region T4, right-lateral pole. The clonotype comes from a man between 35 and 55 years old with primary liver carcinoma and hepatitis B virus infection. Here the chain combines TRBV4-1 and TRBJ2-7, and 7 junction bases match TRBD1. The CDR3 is CASSQGLGTGAFFEQYF. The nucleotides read TGCGCCAGCAGCCAAGGCTTGGGTACAGGGGCCTTCTTCGAGCAGTACTTC.